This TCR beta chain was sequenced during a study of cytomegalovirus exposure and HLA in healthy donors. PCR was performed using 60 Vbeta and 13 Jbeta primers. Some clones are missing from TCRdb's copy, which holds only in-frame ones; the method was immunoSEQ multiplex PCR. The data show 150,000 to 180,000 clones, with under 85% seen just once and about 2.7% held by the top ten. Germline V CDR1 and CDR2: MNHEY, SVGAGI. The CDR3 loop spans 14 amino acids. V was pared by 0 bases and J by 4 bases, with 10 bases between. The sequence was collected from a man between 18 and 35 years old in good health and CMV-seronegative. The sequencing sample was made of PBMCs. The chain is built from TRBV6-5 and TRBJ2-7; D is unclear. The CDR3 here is CASSYSAGLYEQYF. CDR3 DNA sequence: TGTGCCAGCAGTTACTCCGCAGGTTTGTACGAGCAGTACTTC.